This record concerns one T cell receptor beta chain sequence. Original handling: Amplifying reference gene primers gave estimates of nucleated cell counts. Measured with immunoSEQ multiplex PCR; TCRdb has only the in-frame clones, and not every one. The V and J calls and clone size come from that table; D and trimming were worked out from the DNA. The sample lists about 80,000 clones; over 75% were seen once. This specimen comes from a study of blood T cell repertoires in COVID-19. The overall study: Acute and convalescent COVID-19 samples came from the United States, Italy and Spain. The cDNA or gDNA used as material had been derived from T cells, B-cell-depleted T cells, or PBMCs.

The source of this sequence is a man aged 80 or over with acute or convalescent COVID-19. What was sequenced was peripheral blood.

CDR3 loop: CASSVTGTGDQPQHF. CDR3 in DNA: TGTGCCAGCAGCGTCACCGGGACAGGGGATCAGCCCCAGCATTTT. The V gene is TRBV9, the J gene TRBJ1-5; 10 nucleotides line up with TRBD1. V shed 2 bases and J 5 bases; nucleotides not matched to a gene: 4. The CDR3 runs to 15 residues. Looked up from germline, CDR1 is SGDLS and CDR2 is YYNGEE.